This TCR beta chain comes out of a study of CD4 T cells in relation to SARS-CoV-2 and coronaviruses. CD4+ T cells from unexposed donors were obtained before the COVID-19 pandemic (2011-2018). After nine to ten days of culture, CD4+ T cells were isolated. As cell numbers allowed, unexposed-donor CD4+ T cells faced SARS-CoV-2 S/N and four cold-coronavirus spikes. In the case of this clone: Its specificity is unknown.

Germline V gives CDR1 GTSNPN, CDR2 SVGIG (reference sequence). V was pared by 1 base and J by 9 bases, with 19 bases between. The CDR3 is made up of 16 amino acids. Here immunoSEQ multiplex PCR was the method, and the copy in TCRdb shows in-frame clones only, minus some. The sample includes under 25,000 clones, over 75% of them seen just once. V is TRBV30 and J is TRBJ1-6; TRBD1 might be the D (6 bases). The source of this sequence is a human donor in good health. The sequencing input was CD4+ T cells from PBMCs, cultured in vitro. The CDR3 DNA reads TGTGCCTGGAGTGCCCACCCACTGGGGGCAATTTCACCCCTCCACTTT. Translated: CAWSAHPLGAISPLHF.